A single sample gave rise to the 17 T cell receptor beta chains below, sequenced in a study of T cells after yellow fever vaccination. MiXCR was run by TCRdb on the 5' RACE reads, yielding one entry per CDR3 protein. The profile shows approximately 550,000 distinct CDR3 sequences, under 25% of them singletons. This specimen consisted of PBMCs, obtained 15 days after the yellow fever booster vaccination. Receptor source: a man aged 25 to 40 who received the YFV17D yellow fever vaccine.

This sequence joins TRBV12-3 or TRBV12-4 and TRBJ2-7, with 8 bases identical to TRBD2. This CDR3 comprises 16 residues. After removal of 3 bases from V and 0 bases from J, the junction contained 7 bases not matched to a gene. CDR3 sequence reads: CASSFEGLGSSYEQYF. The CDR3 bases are TGTGCCAGCAGTTTTGAGGGACTAGGGAGCTCCTACGAGCAGTACTTC.

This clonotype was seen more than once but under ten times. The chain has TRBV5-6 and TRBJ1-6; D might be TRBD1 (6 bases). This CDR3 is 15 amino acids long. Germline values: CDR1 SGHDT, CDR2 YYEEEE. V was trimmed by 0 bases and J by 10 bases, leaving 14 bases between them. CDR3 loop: CASSLDGRGGSPLHF. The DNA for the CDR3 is TGTGCCAGCAGCTTGGACGGCAGGGGTGGCTCACCCCTCCACTTT.

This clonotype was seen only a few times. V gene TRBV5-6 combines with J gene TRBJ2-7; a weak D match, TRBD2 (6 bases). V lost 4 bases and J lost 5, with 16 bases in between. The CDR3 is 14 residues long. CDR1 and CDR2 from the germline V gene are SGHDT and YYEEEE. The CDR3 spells CASSTPGEYHEQYF. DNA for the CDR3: TGTGCCAGCAGCACTCCGGGAGAGTATCACGAGCAGTACTTC.

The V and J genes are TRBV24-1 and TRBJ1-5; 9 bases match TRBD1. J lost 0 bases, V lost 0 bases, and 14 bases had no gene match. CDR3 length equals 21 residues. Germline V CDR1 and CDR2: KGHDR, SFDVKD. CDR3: CATSDLHMRDRESSSNQPQHF. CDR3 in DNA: TGTGCCACCAGTGATTTGCATATGCGGGACAGGGAAAGTTCTAGCAATCAGCCCCAGCATTTT.

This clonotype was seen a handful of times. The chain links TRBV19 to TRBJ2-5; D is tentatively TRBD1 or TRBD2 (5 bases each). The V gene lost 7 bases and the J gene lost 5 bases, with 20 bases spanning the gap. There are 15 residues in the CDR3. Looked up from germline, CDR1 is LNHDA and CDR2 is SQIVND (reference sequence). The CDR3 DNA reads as TGTGCCAGTACCGGGGACCCCCGCCGGGGTGAGACCCAGTACTTC. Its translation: CASTGDPRRGETQYF.

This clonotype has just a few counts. The chain's CDR3 is CSGHLTGELFF. DNA of the CDR3: TGCAGCGGGCACCTGACCGGGGAGCTGTTTTTT. The gene calls are TRBV29-1 and TRBJ2-2, with D hard to call. The CDR3 consists of 11 residues. Germline CDR1 SQVTM, CDR2 ANQGSEA. V was pared by 7 bases and J by 5 bases, with 8 bases between.

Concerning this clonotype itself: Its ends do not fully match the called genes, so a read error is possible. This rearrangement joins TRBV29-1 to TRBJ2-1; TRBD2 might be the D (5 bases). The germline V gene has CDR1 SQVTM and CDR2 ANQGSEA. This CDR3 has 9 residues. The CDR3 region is CSVVEGSNF. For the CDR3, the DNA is TGCAGCGTTGTAGAGGGTTCGAACTTC.

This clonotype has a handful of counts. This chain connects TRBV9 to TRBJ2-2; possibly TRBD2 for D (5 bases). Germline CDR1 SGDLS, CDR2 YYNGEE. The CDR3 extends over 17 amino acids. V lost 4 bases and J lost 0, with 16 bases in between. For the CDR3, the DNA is TGTGCCAGCAGCCCTAGTGGGAGTACCGCGAACACCGGGGAGCTGTTTTTT. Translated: CASSPSGSTANTGELFF.

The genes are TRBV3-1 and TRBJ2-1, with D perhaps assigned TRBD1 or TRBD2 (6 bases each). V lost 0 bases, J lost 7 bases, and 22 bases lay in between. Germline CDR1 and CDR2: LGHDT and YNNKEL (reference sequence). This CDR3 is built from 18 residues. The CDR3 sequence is CASSQDAIGGTRGNEQFF. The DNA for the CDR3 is TGTGCCAGCAGCCAAGATGCAATAGGGGGGACCCGTGGTAATGAGCAGTTCTTC.

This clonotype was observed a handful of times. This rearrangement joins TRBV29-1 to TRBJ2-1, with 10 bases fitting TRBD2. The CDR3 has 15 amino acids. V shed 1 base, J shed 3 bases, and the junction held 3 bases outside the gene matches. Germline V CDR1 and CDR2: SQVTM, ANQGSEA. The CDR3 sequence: CSVEGASGSYNEQFF. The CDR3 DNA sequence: TGCAGCGTTGAAGGGGCTAGCGGGAGCTACAATGAGCAGTTCTTC.

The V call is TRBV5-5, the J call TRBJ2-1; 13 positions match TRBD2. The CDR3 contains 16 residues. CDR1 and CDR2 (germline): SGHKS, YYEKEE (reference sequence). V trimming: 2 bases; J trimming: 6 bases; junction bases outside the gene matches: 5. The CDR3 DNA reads TGTGCCAGCAGCTTTCCCGGGACTAGCGGGACCAATGAGCAGTTCTTC. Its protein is CASSFPGTSGTNEQFF. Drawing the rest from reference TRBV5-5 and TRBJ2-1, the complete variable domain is DAGVTQSPTHLIKTRGQQVTLRCSPISGHKSVSWYQQVLGQGPQFIFQYYEKEERGRGNFPDRFSARQFPNYSSELNVNALLLGDSALYLCASSFPGTSGTNEQFFGPGTRLTVL.

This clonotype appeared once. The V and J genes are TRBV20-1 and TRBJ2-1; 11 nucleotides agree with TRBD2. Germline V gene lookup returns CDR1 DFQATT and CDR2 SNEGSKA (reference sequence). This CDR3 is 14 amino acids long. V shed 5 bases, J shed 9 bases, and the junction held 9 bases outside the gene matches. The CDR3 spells CSAARGLAESEQFF. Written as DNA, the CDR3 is TGCAGTGCTGCCCGGGGACTAGCGGAGAGTGAGCAGTTCTTC.

Written as DNA, the CDR3 is TGTGCCAGCTCCAAGGGGACAGGGGAAGCTTTCTTT. Translated: CASSKGTGEAFF. J is TRBJ1-1 and V is TRBV12-3 or TRBV12-4; 9 bases align to TRBD1. Losses at the gene ends were 8 bases for V and 8 bases for J; bases not matched to a gene: 6. This CDR3 has 12 residues.

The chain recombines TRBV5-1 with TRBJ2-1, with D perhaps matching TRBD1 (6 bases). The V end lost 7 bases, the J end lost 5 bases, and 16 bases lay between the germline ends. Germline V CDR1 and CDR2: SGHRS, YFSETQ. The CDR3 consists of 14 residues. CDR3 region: CASSYRTVNNEQFF. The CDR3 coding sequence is TGCGCCAGCTCATACCGGACAGTCAACAATGAGCAGTTCTTC.

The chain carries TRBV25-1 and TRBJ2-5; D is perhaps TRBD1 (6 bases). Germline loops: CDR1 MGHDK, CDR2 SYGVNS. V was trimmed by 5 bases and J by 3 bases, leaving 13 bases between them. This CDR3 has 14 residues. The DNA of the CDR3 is TGTGCCAGCAGTCGGCCGGGACACAAAGAGACCCAGTACTTC. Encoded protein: CASSRPGHKETQYF. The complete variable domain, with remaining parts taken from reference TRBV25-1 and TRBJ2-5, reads EADIYQTPRYLVIGTGKKITLECSQTMGHDKMYWYQQDPGMELHLIHYSYGVNSTEKGDLSSESTVSRIRTEHFPLTLESARPSHTSQYLCASSRPGHKETQYFGPGTRLLVL.

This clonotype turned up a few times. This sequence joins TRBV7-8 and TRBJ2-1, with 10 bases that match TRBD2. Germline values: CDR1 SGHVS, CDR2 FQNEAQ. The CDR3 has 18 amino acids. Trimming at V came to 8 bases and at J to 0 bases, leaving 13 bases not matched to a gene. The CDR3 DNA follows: TGTGCCAGCCGTGGGGCTAGCGGGAGTTACAGCTCCTACAATGAGCAGTTCTTC. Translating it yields CASRGASGSYSSYNEQFF.

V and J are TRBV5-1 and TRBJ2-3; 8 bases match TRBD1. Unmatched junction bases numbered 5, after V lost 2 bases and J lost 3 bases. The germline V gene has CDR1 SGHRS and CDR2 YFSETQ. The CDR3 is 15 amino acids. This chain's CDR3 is CASSLKTGGTDTQYF. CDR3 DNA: TGCGCCAGCAGCTTAAAAACAGGGGGAACAGATACGCAGTATTTT.